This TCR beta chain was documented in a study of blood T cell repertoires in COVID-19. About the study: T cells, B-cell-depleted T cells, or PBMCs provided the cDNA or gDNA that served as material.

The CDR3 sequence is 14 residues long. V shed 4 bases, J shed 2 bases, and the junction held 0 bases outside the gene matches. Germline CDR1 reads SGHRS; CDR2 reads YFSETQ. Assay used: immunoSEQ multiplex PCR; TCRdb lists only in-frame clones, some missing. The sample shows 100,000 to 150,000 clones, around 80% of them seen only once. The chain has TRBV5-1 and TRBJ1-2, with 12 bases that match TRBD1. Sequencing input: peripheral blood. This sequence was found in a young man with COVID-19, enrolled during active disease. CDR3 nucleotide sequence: TGCGCCAGCAGCGGGACAGGGGGCAACTATGGCTACACCTTC. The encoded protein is CASSGTGGNYGYTF.